Listed here is a single T cell receptor beta chain. Its antigen is currently unknown. This entry belongs to a study of cytomegalovirus exposure and HLA in healthy donors. Whole-study findings and limits: Most sequenced TCRs were rare (though some public TCRs occurred in many donors).

This CDR3 comprises 15 residues. Germline-derived CDR1 and CDR2 are SGHDT and YYEEEE. V shed 9 bases and J shed 0 bases, with 19 bases lying between them. It was with 60 Vbeta and 13 Jbeta primers that the PCR ran. Some clones are missing from TCRdb's copy, which holds only in-frame ones; the method was immunoSEQ multiplex PCR. The listing contains 60,000 to 80,000 clones. The chain carries TRBV5-6 and TRBJ2-7, with D possibly being TRBD2 (7 bases). The TCR sequence derives from a boy younger than 18 in good health and CMV-seronegative. Sequencing was carried out using PBMCs. The DNA for the CDR3 is TGTGCCACCACTCAGGGGCCTAGCGGCTCCTACGAGCAGTACTTC. Encoded protein: CATTQGPSGSYEQYF.